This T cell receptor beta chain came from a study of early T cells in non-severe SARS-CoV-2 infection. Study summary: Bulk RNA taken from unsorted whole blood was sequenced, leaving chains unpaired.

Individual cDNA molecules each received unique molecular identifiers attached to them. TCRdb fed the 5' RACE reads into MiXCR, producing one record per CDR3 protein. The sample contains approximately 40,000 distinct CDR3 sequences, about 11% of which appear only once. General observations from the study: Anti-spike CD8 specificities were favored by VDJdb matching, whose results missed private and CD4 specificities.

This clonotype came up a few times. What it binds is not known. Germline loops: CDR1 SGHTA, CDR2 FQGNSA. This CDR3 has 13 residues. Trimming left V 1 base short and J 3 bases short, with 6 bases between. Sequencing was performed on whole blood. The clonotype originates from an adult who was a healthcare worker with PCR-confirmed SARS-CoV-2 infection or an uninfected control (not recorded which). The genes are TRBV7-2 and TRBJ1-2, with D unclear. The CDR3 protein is CASSLGGYYGYTF. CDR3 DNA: TGTGCCAGCAGCTTAGGAGGGTACTATGGCTACACCTTC.